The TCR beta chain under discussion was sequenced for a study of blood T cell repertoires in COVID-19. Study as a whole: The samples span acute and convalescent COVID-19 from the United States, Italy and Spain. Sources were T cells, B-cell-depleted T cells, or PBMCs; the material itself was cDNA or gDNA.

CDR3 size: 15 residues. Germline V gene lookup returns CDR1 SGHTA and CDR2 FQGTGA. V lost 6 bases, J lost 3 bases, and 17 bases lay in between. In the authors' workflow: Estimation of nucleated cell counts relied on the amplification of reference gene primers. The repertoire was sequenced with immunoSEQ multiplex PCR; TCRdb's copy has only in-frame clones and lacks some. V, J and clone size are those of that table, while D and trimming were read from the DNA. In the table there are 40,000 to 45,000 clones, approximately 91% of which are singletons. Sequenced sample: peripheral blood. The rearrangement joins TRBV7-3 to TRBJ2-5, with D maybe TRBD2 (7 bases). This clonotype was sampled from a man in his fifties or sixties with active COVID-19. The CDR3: CASSLGGREEETQYF. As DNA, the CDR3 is TGTGCCAGCAGTCTGGGGGGCCGGGAGGAAGAGACCCAGTACTTC.